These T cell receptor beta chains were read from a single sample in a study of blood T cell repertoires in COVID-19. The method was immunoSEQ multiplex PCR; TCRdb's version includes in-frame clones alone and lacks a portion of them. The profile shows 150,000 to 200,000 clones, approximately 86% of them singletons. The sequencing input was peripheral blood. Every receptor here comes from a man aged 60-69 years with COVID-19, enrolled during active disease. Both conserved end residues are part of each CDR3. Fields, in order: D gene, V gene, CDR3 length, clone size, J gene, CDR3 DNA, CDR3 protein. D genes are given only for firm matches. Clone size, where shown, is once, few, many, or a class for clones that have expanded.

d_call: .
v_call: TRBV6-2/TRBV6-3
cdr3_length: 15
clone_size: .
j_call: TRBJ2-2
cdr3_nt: TGTGCCAGCAGTTACCTCCCAGAGAACACCGGGGAGCTGTTTTTT
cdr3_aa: CASSYLPENTGELFF

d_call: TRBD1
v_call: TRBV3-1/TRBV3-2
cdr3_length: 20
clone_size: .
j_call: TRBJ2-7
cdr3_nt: TGTGCCAGCAGCCAAGATTTAGAGATTTTTAGGACAGGGAAAAACTACGAGCAGTACTTC
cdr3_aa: CASSQDLEIFRTGKNYEQYF

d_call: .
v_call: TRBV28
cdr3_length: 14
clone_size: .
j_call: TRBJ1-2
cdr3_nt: TGTGCCAGCAGAAGCCAGACAGTCACTAATGGCTACACCTTC
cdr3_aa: CASRSQTVTNGYTF

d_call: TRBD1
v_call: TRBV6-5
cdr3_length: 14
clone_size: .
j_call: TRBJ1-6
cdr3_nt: TGTGCCAGCAGGACCGACAGGGTTAATTCACCCCTCCACTTT
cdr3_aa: CASRTDRVNSPLHF

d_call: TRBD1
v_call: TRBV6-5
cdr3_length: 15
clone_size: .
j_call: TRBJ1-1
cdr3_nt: TGTGCCAGCAGTTACTATCCAGGGGGGAACACTGAAGCTTTCTTT
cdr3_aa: CASSYYPGGNTEAFF

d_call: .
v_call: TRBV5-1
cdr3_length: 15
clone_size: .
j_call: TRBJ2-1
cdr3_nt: TGCGCCAGCAGCTTGGTTTTTGACACAAACAATGAGCAGTTCTTC
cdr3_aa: CASSLVFDTNNEQFF

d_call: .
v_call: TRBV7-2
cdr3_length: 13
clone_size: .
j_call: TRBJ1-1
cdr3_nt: TGTGCCAGCAGTCAGATTACGAACACTGAAGCTTTCTTT
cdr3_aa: CASSQITNTEAFF

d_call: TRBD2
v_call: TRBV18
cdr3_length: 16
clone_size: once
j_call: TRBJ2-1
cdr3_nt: TGTGCCAGCTCACCCAGAGCGGGGAGCCGATACAATGAGCAGTTCTTC
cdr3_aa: CASSPRAGSRYNEQFF

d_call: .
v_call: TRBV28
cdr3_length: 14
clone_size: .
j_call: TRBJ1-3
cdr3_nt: TGTGCCAGCAATACGGTAATCTCTGGAAACACCATATATTTT
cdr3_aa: CASNTVISGNTIYF

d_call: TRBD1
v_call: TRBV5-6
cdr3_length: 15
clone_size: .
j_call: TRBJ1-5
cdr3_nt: TGTGCCAGCAGCCCCAGGGGGAGACAGGTCCAGCCCCAGCATTTT
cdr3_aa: CASSPRGRQVQPQHF

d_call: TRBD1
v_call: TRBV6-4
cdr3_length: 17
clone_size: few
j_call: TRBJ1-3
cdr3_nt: TGTGCCAGCAGTCGTGCTGGGACAGGGGAGATTGGAAACACCATATATTTT
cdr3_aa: CASSRAGTGEIGNTIYF

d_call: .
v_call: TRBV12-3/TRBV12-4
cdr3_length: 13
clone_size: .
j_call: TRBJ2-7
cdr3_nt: TGTGCCAGCAGTTTAGGCAGAGGCTACGAGCAGTACTTC
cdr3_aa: CASSLGRGYEQYF

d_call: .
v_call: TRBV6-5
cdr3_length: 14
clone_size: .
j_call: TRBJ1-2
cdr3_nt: TGTGCCAGCAGTTACGGGCCGACTAACTATGGCTACACCTTC
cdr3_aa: CASSYGPTNYGYTF

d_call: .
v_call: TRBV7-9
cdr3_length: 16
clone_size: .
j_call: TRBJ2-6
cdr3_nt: TGTGCCAGCAGCTTAGGCAGCGGCTCTGGGGCCAACGTCCTGACTTTC
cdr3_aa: CASSLGSGSGANVLTF

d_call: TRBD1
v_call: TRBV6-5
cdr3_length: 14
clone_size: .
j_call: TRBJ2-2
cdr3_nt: TGTGCCAGCCGTACAGGGGGCGTCACCGGGGAGCTGTTTTTT
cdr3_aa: CASRTGGVTGELFF

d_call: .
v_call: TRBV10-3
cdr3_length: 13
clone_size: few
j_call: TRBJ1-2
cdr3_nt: TGTGCCATCAGTGAGTCAGATTCCGCGGGCTACACCTTC
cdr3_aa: CAISESDSAGYTF

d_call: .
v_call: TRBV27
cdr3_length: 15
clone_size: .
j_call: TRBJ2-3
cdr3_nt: TGTGCCAGCAGTCCGAGAAGCTCCCTAACAGATACGCAGTATTTT
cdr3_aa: CASSPRSSLTDTQYF

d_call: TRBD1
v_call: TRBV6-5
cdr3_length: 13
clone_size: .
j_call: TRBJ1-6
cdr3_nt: TGTGCCAGCAGGGACAGGGGTGTCTCACCCCTCCACTTT
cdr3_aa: CASRDRGVSPLHF

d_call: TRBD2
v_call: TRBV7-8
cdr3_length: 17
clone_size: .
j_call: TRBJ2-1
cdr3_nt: TGTGCCAGCAGCTTAGTAGGCGGACTAGCGGGAGCGGATGAGCAGTTCTTC
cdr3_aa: CASSLVGGLAGADEQFF

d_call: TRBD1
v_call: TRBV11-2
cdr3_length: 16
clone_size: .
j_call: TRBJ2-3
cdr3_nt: TGTGCCAGCAGCTCCAAGGGACAGGGCTTGGCAGATACGCAGTATTTT
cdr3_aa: CASSSKGQGLADTQYF

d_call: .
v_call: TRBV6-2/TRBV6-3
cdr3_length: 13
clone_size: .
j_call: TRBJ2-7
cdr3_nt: TGTGCCAGCAGTCAACGGTACTCCTACGAGCAGTACTTC
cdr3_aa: CASSQRYSYEQYF

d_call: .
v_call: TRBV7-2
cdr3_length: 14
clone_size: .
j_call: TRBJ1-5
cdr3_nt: TGTGCCAGCAGCCCAGGGTCGAGCAATCAGCCCCAGCATTTT
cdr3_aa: CASSPGSSNQPQHF

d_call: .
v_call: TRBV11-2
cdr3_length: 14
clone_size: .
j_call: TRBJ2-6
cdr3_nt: TGTGCCAGCAGCTTAGTCACTGGGGCCAACGTCCTGACTTTC
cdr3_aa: CASSLVTGANVLTF

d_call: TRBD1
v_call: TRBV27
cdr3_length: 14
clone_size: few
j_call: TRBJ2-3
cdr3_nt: TGTGCCAGCAGTTCGGACAGGTTCACAGATACGCAGTATTTT
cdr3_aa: CASSSDRFTDTQYF

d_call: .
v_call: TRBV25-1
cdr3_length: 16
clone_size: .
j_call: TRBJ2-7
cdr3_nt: TGTGCCAGCAGTGAGAAGGTGAGGGGGGGCAATCACGAGCAGTACTTC
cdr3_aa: CASSEKVRGGNHEQYF

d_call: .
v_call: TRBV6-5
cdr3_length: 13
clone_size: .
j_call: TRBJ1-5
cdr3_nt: TGTGCCAGCCGACCGGGAGGCAATCAGCCCCAGCATTTT
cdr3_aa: CASRPGGNQPQHF

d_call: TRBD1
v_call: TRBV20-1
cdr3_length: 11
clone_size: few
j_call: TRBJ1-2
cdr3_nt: TGCAGTGCTAGACAGGGGGCTGGCTACACCTTC
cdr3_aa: CSARQGAGYTF

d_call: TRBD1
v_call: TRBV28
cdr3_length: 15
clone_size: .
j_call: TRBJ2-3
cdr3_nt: TGTGCCAGCAGTTTTGGGACAGGGGTCACAGATACGCAGTATTTT
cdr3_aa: CASSFGTGVTDTQYF

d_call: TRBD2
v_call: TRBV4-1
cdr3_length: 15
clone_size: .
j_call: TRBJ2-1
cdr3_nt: TGCGCCAGCAGCCAAGATCGGGGGGGCGGTAATGAGCAGTTCTTC
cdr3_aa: CASSQDRGGGNEQFF

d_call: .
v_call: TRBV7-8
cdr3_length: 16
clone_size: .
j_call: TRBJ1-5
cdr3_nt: TGTGCCAGCAGCTTAGAAGCCGGTACCATCGGGCAGCCCCAGCATTTT
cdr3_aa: CASSLEAGTIGQPQHF

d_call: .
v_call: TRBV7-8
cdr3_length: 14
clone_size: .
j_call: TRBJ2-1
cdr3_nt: TGTGCCAGCAGCTATAGCGGTGGACTCAATGAGCAGTTCTTC
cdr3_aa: CASSYSGGLNEQFF

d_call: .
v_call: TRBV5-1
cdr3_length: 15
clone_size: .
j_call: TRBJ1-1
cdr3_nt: TGCGCCAGCAGCTTGGAGTGGGGGCTCGGCACTGAAGCTTTCTTT
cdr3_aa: CASSLEWGLGTEAFF

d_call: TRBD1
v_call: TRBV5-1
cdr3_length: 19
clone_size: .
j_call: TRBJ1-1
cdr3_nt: TGCGCCAGCAGCTTGCATTTTACCGGGACAGGGGGCTTGAACACTGAAGCTTTCTTT
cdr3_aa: CASSLHFTGTGGLNTEAFF

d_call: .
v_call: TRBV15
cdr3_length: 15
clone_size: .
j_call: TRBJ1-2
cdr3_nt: TGTGCCACCAGCAGAGATACAGGACCGCCCTATGGCTACACCTTC
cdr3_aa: CATSRDTGPPYGYTF

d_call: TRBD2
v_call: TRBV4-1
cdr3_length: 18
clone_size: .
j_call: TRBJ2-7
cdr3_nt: TGCGCCAGCAGCCAAGATCCGTCCCTTAGCGGGGGAAACTACGAGCAGTACTTC
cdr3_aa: CASSQDPSLSGGNYEQYF

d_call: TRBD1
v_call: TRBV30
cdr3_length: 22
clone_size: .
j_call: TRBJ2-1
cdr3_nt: TGTGCCTGGAGAAGGGTCGTTGGCACATTGATGGGACAGGGGTGGTCCTACAATGAGCAGTTCTTC
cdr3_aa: CAWRRVVGTLMGQGWSYNEQFF

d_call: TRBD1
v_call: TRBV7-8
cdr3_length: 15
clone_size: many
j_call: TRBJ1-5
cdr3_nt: TGTGCCAGCAGCTTAGTACAGGGGATTAATCAGCCCCAGCATTTT
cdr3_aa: CASSLVQGINQPQHF

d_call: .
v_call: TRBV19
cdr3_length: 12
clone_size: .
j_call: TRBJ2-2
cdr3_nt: TGTGCCAGTAGTATTGTCGCCGGGGAGCTGTTTTTT
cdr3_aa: CASSIVAGELFF

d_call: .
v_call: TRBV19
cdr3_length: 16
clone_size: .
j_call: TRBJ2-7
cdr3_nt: TGTGCCAGTAGCCCGGAAGGGCAGGGGCCGGACTACGAGCAGTACTTC
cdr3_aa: CASSPEGQGPDYEQYF

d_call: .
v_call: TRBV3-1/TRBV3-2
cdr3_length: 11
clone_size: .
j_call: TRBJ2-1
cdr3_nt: TGTGCCAGCAGCCACGACTCTGGGCAGTTCTTC
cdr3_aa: CASSHDSGQFF

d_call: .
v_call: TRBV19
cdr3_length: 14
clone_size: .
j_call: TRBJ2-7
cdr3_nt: TGTGCCAGTAGTTCTCGGACAGCCCCCAAGGAGCAGTACTTC
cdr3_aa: CASSSRTAPKEQYF

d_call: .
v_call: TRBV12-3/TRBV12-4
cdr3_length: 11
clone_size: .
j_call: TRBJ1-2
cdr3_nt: TGTGCCAGCGGCAACGGGTATGGCTACACCTTC
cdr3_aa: CASGNGYGYTF

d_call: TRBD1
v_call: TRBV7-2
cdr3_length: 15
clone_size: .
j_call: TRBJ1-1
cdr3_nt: TGTGCCAGCAGCATACAACAGGGGCGGAACACTGAAGCTTTCTTT
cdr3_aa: CASSIQQGRNTEAFF

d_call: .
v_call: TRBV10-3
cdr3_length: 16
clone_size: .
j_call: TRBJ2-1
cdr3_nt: TGTGCCATCAGAGACGGACAGCCTCCCACCTACAATGAGCAGTTCTTC
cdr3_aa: CAIRDGQPPTYNEQFF

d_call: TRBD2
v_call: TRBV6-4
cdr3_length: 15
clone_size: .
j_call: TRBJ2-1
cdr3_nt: TGTGCCAGCAGTTCCACTAGCGGGGGGGCCTATGAGCAGTTCTTC
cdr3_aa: CASSSTSGGAYEQFF

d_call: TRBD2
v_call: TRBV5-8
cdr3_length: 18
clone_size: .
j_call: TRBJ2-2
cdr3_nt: TGTGCCAGCAGCTTGGCCGGGAAAGCGGGAGAGAACACCGGGGAGCTGTTTTTT
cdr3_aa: CASSLAGKAGENTGELFF

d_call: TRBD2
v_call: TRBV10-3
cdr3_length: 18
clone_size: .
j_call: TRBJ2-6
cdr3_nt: TGTGCCATCAGTGCCGGACTAGCGGGAGGGTCTGGGGCCAACGTCCTGACTTTC
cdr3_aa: CAISAGLAGGSGANVLTF